A single sample is the source of the 11 T cell receptor beta chains below, sequenced in a study of T cell repertoires in cytomegalovirus infection. From the reads, TCRdb called clonotypes with MiXCR, one entry per CDR3 protein. This table has a few hundred thousand distinct CDR3 sequences, 33% appearing once. Their specific antigens are unknown. Here the sequenced sample was cultured PBMCs, taken from culture after CMV antigen stimulation. The receptor source for this set is a human donor in good health (CMV status not recorded). Some clones in this sample may be carry-over from other donors' samples.

This clonotype has just a few counts. The chain links TRBV12-3 or TRBV12-4 to TRBJ2-3; D is uncertain. There are 12 residues in the CDR3. V dropped 5 bases and J dropped 8 bases, with 11 bases sitting between them. The CDR3 sequence is CASSAPDPTQYF. In nucleotides, the CDR3 is TGTGCCAGCAGTGCCCCGGATCCTACGCAGTATTTT.

This clonotype occurred a few times. This sequence joins TRBV7-2 and TRBJ1-1; the match to TRBD1 covers 10 bases. Germline CDR1 is SGHTA and CDR2 is FQGNSA. The length of the CDR3 is 17 residues. Losses at the gene ends were 5 bases for V and 3 bases for J; bases not matched to a gene: 12. The CDR3 nucleotides are TGTGCCAGCAGCCCAAGACAGGGGGCGGAGAGGGACACTGAAGCTTTCTTT. The encoded protein is CASSPRQGAERDTEAFF.

This clonotype was counted only a few times. This chain links TRBV12-3 or TRBV12-4 with TRBJ2-4; TRBD2 might be the D (5 bases). V lost 1 base and J 2 bases, leaving 6 bases between the germline ends. This CDR3 has 14 residues. Here the CDR3 DNA reads TGTGCCAGCAGTTTAGGAGGGACCAAAAACATTCAGTACTTC. Translating it yields CASSLGGTKNIQYF.

This clonotype was seen a few times. The J gene is TRBJ2-3, the V gene TRBV7-2; 9 nucleotides match TRBD2. Germline CDR1 and CDR2: SGHTA and FQGNSA. Unmatched junction bases numbered 6, after V lost 2 bases and J lost 3 bases. The CDR3 sequence is 16 residues long. CDR3 residues: CASSLRLAGHTDTQYF. The CDR3 DNA reads as TGTGCCAGCAGCTTACGGCTAGCGGGACATACAGATACGCAGTATTTT.

There are many counts of this clonotype. The chain links TRBV7-2 to TRBJ1-3, with TRBD1 identical over 9 bases. The CDR3 spans 14 residues. Germline values: CDR1 SGHTA, CDR2 FQGNSA. V was pared by 5 bases and J by 9 bases, with 8 bases of the junction left unmatched. In nucleotides, the CDR3 is TGTGCCAGCAGCGAAAACAGGGGGCCCGGCACCATATATTTT. This codes for CASSENRGPGTIYF.

The V gene is TRBV5-6, the J gene TRBJ2-1; D assignment may be TRBD1 or TRBD2 (6 bases each). The CDR3 has 14 amino acids. V lost 3 bases and J 7 bases, leaving 14 bases between the germline ends. Germline loops: CDR1 SGHDT, CDR2 YYEEEE. Written as DNA, the CDR3 is TGTGCCAGCAGCTCCCGGGGGCCGGGGAATGAGCAGTTCTTC. This gives the protein CASSSRGPGNEQFF.

This clonotype was picked up many times. The chain recombines TRBV7-8 with TRBJ1-4, with D hard to call. CDR1 and CDR2 from the germline V gene are SGHVS and FQNEAQ. The CDR3 has 16 residues. Between the trimmed V and J ends, which lost 5 bases and 0 bases, there was a span of 13 bases. Here the CDR3 reads CASSRFLVATNEKLFF. CDR3 nucleotides: TGTGCCAGCAGCAGATTCTTAGTTGCAACTAATGAAAAACTGTTTTTT.

This clonotype was found many times. The chain carries TRBV7-2 and TRBJ2-7; D remains ambiguous. The CDR3 length is 15 residues. Trimming took off 0 bases at V and 4 bases at J, with 13 bases between the two ends. CDR1 and CDR2 from the germline V gene are SGHTA and FQGNSA. CDR3 region: CASSLAGDPFYEQYF. In DNA form, the CDR3 reads TGTGCCAGCAGCTTAGCAGGCGACCCATTTTACGAGCAGTACTTC.

This clonotype occurred a few times. The chain has TRBV23-1 and TRBJ2-1; 10 bases map to TRBD2. TRBV23-1 is designated an ORF whose function remains uncertain. Losses at the gene ends were 2 bases for V and 0 bases for J; bases not matched to a gene: 10. The CDR3 contains 19 residues. CDR3 DNA: TGCGCCAGCAGTCAACCCTGGACTAGCGGAGCACACTCCTACAATGAGCAGTTCTTC. It yields the protein CASSQPWTSGAHSYNEQFF.

The chain combines TRBV7-2 with TRBJ2-7, with D perhaps given as TRBD1 or TRBD2 (5 bases each). The CDR3 is made up of 16 amino acids. Trimming took off 2 bases at V and 1 base at J, with 15 bases between the two ends. From germline, CDR1 is SGHTA and CDR2 FQGNSA. DNA for the CDR3: TGTGCCAGCAGCTTAAACGAGGGGTTAAAGTCCTACGAGCAGTACTTC. This encodes CASSLNEGLKSYEQYF. Using reference TRBV7-2 and TRBJ2-7 for the parts outside the CDR3, the full variable domain is GAGVSQSPSNKVTEKGKDVELRCDPISGHTALYWYRQSLGQGLEFLIYFQGNSAPDKSGLPSDRFSAERTGGSVSTLTIQRTQQEDSAVYLCASSLNEGLKSYEQYFGPGTRLTVT.

The J gene is TRBJ1-2, the V gene TRBV7-9, with a weak D call TRBD1 (5 bases). This CDR3 contains 13 residues. Germline V CDR1 and CDR2: SEHNR, FQNEAQ (reference sequence). Trimming took 4 bases from V and 4 from J, leaving 10 bases between them. CDR3 DNA sequence: TGTGCCAGCAGCTCACAGGTCATCTATGGCTACACCTTC. It translates to CASSSQVIYGYTF.